The next 31 T cell receptor beta chains were all read from a single sample in a study of cytomegalovirus exposure and HLA in healthy donors. Researchers ran the PCR with 60 Vbeta and 13 Jbeta primers. Generated by immunoSEQ multiplex PCR, the TCRdb table keeps only in-frame clones and is missing some. Seen here are some 120,000 clones, over 60% observed once, and the top ten hold nearly 8.5%. Input material: PBMCs. The receptors derive from a woman in her thirties or forties in good health and CMV-seropositive.

The genes are TRBV5-1 and TRBJ1-5; D is unresolved. CDR1 and CDR2 (germline): SGHRS, YFSETQ. The CDR3 extends over 13 amino acids. Trimming removed 2 bases at V and 2 bases at J, with 5 bases between. CDR3 nucleotide sequence: TGCGCCAGCAGCTTCGGGGGCAATCAGCCCCAGCATTTT. Translating it yields CASSFGGNQPQHF. The full variable domain, completed using reference TRBV5-1 and TRBJ1-5, is KAGVTQTPRYLIKTRGQQVTLSCSPISGHRSVSWYQQTPGQGLQFLFEYFSETQRNKGNFPGRFSGRQFSNSRSEMNVSTLELGDSALYLCASSFGGNQPQHFGDGTRLSIL.

This chain connects TRBV2 to TRBJ2-1, with D perhaps matching TRBD2 (7 bases). There are 15 residues in the CDR3. The germline gives CDR1 SNHLY, CDR2 FYNNEI. Trimming cost V 9 bases and J 2 bases, with 17 bases left between them. The CDR3 coding sequence is TGTGCCAGGGGGGGGCAGGGGTCAACCTACAATGAGCAGTTCTTC. This codes for CARGGQGSTYNEQFF.

The rearrangement links TRBV4-2 to TRBJ2-7; 9 bases fit TRBD2. Trimming cost V 4 bases and J 3 bases; bases outside gene matches: 7. The CDR3 sequence is 15 residues long. Germline values: CDR1 LGHNA, CDR2 YNFKEQ. The DNA for the CDR3 is TGTGCCAGCAGCCCGAGCGGGGGGCATGTCTACGAGCAGTACTTC. Protein sequence: CASSPSGGHVYEQYF.

This sequence joins TRBV10-3 and TRBJ1-4; 8 nucleotides match TRBD1. CDR3 length: 17 residues. The junction had 6 bases not matched to a gene; V was cut back by 2 bases and J by 1 base. From germline, CDR1 is ENHRY and CDR2 SYGVKD. The CDR3 sequence: CAISEQGARLTNEKLFF. The CDR3, as DNA: TGTGCCATCAGTGAGCAGGGGGCGAGATTAACTAATGAAAAACTGTTTTTT.

Concerning this clone itself: Within the sample, other DNA sequences also encode this same CDR3. V and J are TRBV7-2 and TRBJ2-5, with D unresolved. Trimming removed 1 base from V and 5 bases from J, with 5 bases in between. In germline, CDR1 is SGHTA, CDR2 FQGNSA. This CDR3 is 12 amino acids long. The CDR3 coding sequence is TGTGCCAGCAGCTTAGTGCGGGAGACCCAGTACTTC. Protein: CASSLVRETQYF. Complete variable domain (other parts from reference TRBV7-2 and TRBJ2-5): GAGVSQSPSNKVTEKGKDVELRCDPISGHTALYWYRQSLGQGLEFLIYFQGNSAPDKSGLPSDRFSAERTGGSVSTLTIQRTQQEDSAVYLCASSLVRETQYFGPGTRLLVL.

The chain combines TRBV19 with TRBJ1-1; D not certain. The CDR3 runs 13 residues. Trimming shortened V by 5 bases and J by 1 base, and 8 bases separated the two germline ends. Germline V lookup: CDR1 LNHDA, CDR2 SQIVND (reference sequence). The CDR3 sequence is CASSVPGNTEAFF. CDR3 DNA sequence: TGTGCCAGTAGTGTCCCAGGGAACACTGAAGCTTTCTTT.

The J gene is TRBJ2-7, the V gene TRBV5-1; 14 positions match TRBD2. Trimming removed 3 bases from V and 9 bases from J; junction bases left unmatched: 11. Germline V gene lookup returns CDR1 SGHRS and CDR2 YFSETQ. CDR3 length equals 16 residues. The CDR3 DNA follows: TGCGCCAGCAGCTCCTCGACTAGCGGGGGGGCTGGGGTGCAGTACTTC. Protein sequence: CASSSSTSGGAGVQYF.

This clone occurred once. The chain uses TRBV5-1 and TRBJ1-2; 7 positions agree with TRBD1. Germline V CDR1 and CDR2: SGHRS, YFSETQ. The CDR3 consists of 15 residues. V lost 0 bases, J lost 4 bases, and 6 bases stayed unmatched. The CDR3 coding sequence is TGCGCCAGCAGCTTGGGTGGGGACAGCTTCTATGGCTACACCTTC. Protein: CASSLGGDSFYGYTF.

This chain links TRBV13 with TRBJ1-1; 7 bases agree with TRBD1. CDR1 and CDR2 (germline): PRHDT, FYEKMQ (reference sequence). This CDR3 spans 18 amino acids. V shed 0 bases, J shed 2 bases, and the junction held 12 bases outside the gene matches. The CDR3 protein is CASSLGTARGQSNTEAFF. For the CDR3, the DNA is TGTGCCAGCAGCTTAGGGACCGCCCGGGGACAGTCAAACACTGAAGCTTTCTTT.

The chain joins TRBV7-8 to TRBJ2-3, with a possible D match to TRBD1 (5 bases). Per germline, CDR1 SGHVS and CDR2 FQNEAQ. With 1 base removed from V and 6 bases from J, the gap between germline ends came to 11 bases. The CDR3 has 14 amino acids. The CDR3 loop is CASSLGVNRDTQYF. The CDR3, as DNA: TGTGCCAGCAGCTTAGGGGTCAACAGGGATACGCAGTATTTT.

The CDR3: CASSYPRTGVRGYTF. CDR3 DNA sequence: TGTGCCAGCAGCTACCCCCGGACAGGGGTTAGAGGCTACACCTTC. The V gene is TRBV5-4, the J gene TRBJ1-2, with TRBD1 matching over 9 bases. Germline V gene data show CDR1 as SGHNT and CDR2 as YYREEE (reference sequence). The CDR3 covers 15 residues. Trimming removed 3 bases from V and 8 bases from J; junction bases left unmatched: 11.

A word on this clone: This may be a read error, as it is one base from a much larger clone. The chain couples TRBV2 to TRBJ1-2; D may be TRBD1 (5 bases). This CDR3 is 13 amino acids long. V was pared by 1 base and J by 4 bases, with 7 bases between. Per germline, CDR1 SNHLY and CDR2 FYNNEI. This CDR3 reads CASSEGTLYGYTF. CDR3 DNA: TGTGCCAGCAGTGAAGGGACACTCTATGGCTACACCTTC.

This clone was detected only once. The chain uses TRBV5-4 and TRBJ2-3; a possible D gene is TRBD1 (6 bases). CDR1 and CDR2 from the germline V gene are SGHNT and YYREEE (reference sequence). The length of the CDR3 is 15 residues. Deletions cut 3 bases from V and 4 bases from J, with 15 bases between. CDR3 coding DNA: TGTGCCAGCAGCTCACAACAGGGAGATGCAGATACGCAGTATTTT. It is translated as CASSSQQGDADTQYF.

The chain carries TRBV10-3 and TRBJ1-1; 7 nucleotides agree with TRBD1. V lost 0 bases to trimming and J lost 10 bases; unmatched junction nucleotides: 11. The CDR3 loop spans 15 amino acids. CDR1 ENHRY and CDR2 SYGVKD come from the germline V gene. The DNA of the CDR3 is TGTGCCATCAGTGAGTCGAAAGGCAGGGGGTCGTTAGCTTTCTTT. Translation: CAISESKGRGSLAFF.

The chain carries TRBV6-5 and TRBJ2-7; D is perhaps TRBD1 (6 bases). The CDR3 is made up of 14 amino acids. In germline, CDR1 is MNHEY, CDR2 SVGAGI. Trimming stripped 7 bases from V and 3 bases from J, with 16 bases between. As DNA, the CDR3 is TGTGCCAGCACCGAGACAGGTCCCGTCTACGAGCAGTACTTC. This gives the protein CASTETGPVYEQYF.

V gene TRBV2 combines with J gene TRBJ2-5; D might be TRBD1 (5 bases). V was trimmed by 4 bases and J by 3 bases, leaving 15 bases between them. The CDR3 has 15 amino acids. CDR1 and CDR2 from the germline V gene are SNHLY and FYNNEI. CDR3 loop: CASSALGGREETQYF. CDR3 coding DNA: TGTGCCAGCAGTGCTCTAGGTGGCAGGGAAGAGACCCAGTACTTC.

The rearrangement links TRBV2 to TRBJ1-3; D remains ambiguous. Trimming stripped 7 bases from V and 3 bases from J, with 13 bases between. Germline assignment: CDR1 SNHLY and CDR2 FYNNEI. This CDR3 spans 14 amino acids. CDR3 DNA: TGTGCCAGCAAACTAGAGACTGGTGGAAACACCATATATTTT. As protein: CASKLETGGNTIYF.

V is TRBV7-9 and J is TRBJ2-3, with D hard to call. V lost 3 bases to trimming and J lost 2 bases, with 3 bases between them. CDR3 size: 12 residues. The germline gives CDR1 SEHNR, CDR2 FQNEAQ (reference sequence). CDR3 sequence (DNA): TGTGCCAGCAGCTTCCACACAGATACGCAGTATTTT. It is translated as CASSFHTDTQYF. The full variable domain, its missing parts supplied by reference TRBV7-9 and TRBJ2-3, is DTGVSQNPRHKITKRGQNVTFRCDPISEHNRLYWYRQTLGQGPEFLTYFQNEAQLEKSRLLSDRFSAERPKGSFSTLEIQRTEQGDSAMYLCASSFHTDTQYFGPGTRLTVL.

Here the CDR3 reads CASSLEPQGGTDTQYF. CDR3 nucleotides: TGTGCCAGCAGCTTGGAACCCCAAGGGGGCACAGATACGCAGTATTTT. The chain joins TRBV5-4 to TRBJ2-3; possibly TRBD1 for D (5 bases). V gave up 0 bases and J gave up 1 base, with 12 bases separating them. Germline-derived CDR1 and CDR2 are SGHNT and YYREEE (reference sequence). This CDR3 region has 16 residues.

The chain recombines TRBV2 with TRBJ1-2; D is unresolved. V was cut by 7 bases and J by 4 bases, with 13 bases left in between. The CDR3 spans 13 residues. Per germline, CDR1 SNHLY and CDR2 FYNNEI. The CDR3 protein is CASIPTEGYGYTF. The CDR3 nucleotides read TGTGCCAGCATCCCAACTGAGGGCTATGGCTACACCTTC.

The sample holds a few counts of this clone. The J gene is TRBJ1-2, the V gene TRBV7-9; TRBD1 agrees at 7 bases. The V and J ends lost 2 bases and 1 base, in that order; junction bases with no gene match: 4. Germline values: CDR1 SEHNR, CDR2 FQNEAQ (reference sequence). CDR3 length equals 15 residues. DNA of the CDR3: TGTGCCAGCAGCTTAAAACAGGGGAGTAACTATGGCTACACCTTC. Amino acids: CASSLKQGSNYGYTF. The whole variable domain, filled in from reference TRBV7-9 and TRBJ1-2, reads DTGVSQNPRHKITKRGQNVTFRCDPISEHNRLYWYRQTLGQGPEFLTYFQNEAQLEKSRLLSDRFSAERPKGSFSTLEIQRTEQGDSAMYLCASSLKQGSNYGYTFGSGTRLTVV.

The chain employs TRBV5-1 and TRBJ1-6, with 8 positions matching TRBD1. This CDR3 is 16 amino acids long. Germline V gene data show CDR1 as SGHRS and CDR2 as YFSETQ. V shed 2 bases, J shed 6 bases, and the junction held 7 bases outside the gene matches. As DNA, the CDR3 is TGCGCCAGCAGCTTAACAGGGGGTCAGTCTAATTCACCCCTCCACTTT. It codes for CASSLTGGQSNSPLHF.

The chain uses TRBV13 and TRBJ1-6; D is undetermined. Trimming shortened V by 4 bases and J by 7 bases, and 8 bases separated the two germline ends. The CDR3 is 13 amino acids. Germline-derived CDR1 and CDR2 are PRHDT and FYEKMQ (reference sequence). CDR3 in DNA: TGTGCCAGCAGCTCCCCGGGGAATTCACCCCTCCACTTT. It specifies CASSSPGNSPLHF.

V is TRBV5-8 and J is TRBJ2-5, with D perhaps TRBD2 (5 bases). V lost 8 bases to trimming and J lost 1 base, with 15 bases between them. The CDR3 is made up of 14 amino acids. Germline CDR1 and CDR2: SGHTS and YDEGEE. In DNA, the CDR3 is TGTGCCAGTGGACGGGGTTATAGCCAAGAGACCCAGTACTTC. This codes for CASGRGYSQETQYF.

In nucleotides, the CDR3 is TGTGCCAGCAGCCCGGACAATAACTATGGCTACACCTTC. This translates into CASSPDNNYGYTF. The J gene is TRBJ1-2, the V gene TRBV2; D might be TRBD1 (5 bases). The CDR3 is made up of 13 amino acids. The germline V gene encodes CDR1 SNHLY and CDR2 FYNNEI. The V gene lost 6 bases and the J gene lost 1 base, with 9 bases spanning the gap.

The rearrangement joins TRBV2 to TRBJ2-5, with 12 bases lining up with TRBD2. Per germline, CDR1 SNHLY and CDR2 FYNNEI. V was pared by 4 bases and J by 3 bases, with 3 bases of the junction left unmatched. The CDR3 runs to 15 residues. The CDR3 reads CASSVLAGGEETQYF. For the CDR3, the DNA is TGTGCCAGCAGTGTACTAGCGGGGGGAGAAGAGACCCAGTACTTC. Filled out from reference TRBV2 and TRBJ2-5, the complete variable domain reads EPEVTQTPSHQVTQMGQEVILRCVPISNHLYFYWYRQILGQKVEFLVSFYNNEISEKSEIFDDQFSVERPDGSNFTLKIRSTKLEDSAMYFCASSVLAGGEETQYFGPGTRLLVL.

The CDR3 sequence: CASRTGSIYEQYF. Written as DNA, the CDR3 is TGCGCCAGCAGGACAGGGAGTATCTACGAGCAGTACTTC. The chain is built from TRBV5-1 and TRBJ2-7; the match to TRBD1 covers 7 bases. Unmatched junction bases numbered 5, after V lost 5 bases and J lost 3 bases. Looked up from germline, CDR1 is SGHRS and CDR2 is YFSETQ. The CDR3 contains 13 residues.

The V and J genes are TRBV4-1 and TRBJ2-7, with a tentative D call TRBD2 (6 bases). Germline lookup yields CDR1 MGHRA and CDR2 YSYEKL. This CDR3 contains 15 residues. The V end lost 3 bases, the J end lost 3 bases, and 15 bases lay between the germline ends. This CDR3 reads CASSQEGTGYYEQYF. The CDR3 DNA is TGCGCCAGCAGCCAGGAGGGGACGGGATACTACGAGCAGTACTTC.

V gene TRBV5-1 combines with J gene TRBJ1-1; D gene uncertain. Deletions cut 3 bases from V and 0 bases from J, with 3 bases between. Germline V gene lookup returns CDR1 SGHRS and CDR2 YFSETQ. The CDR3 has 12 residues. The CDR3 nucleotides are TGCGCCAGCAGCTCGGTGAACACTGAAGCTTTCTTT. Translated, it gives CASSSVNTEAFF.

The chain uses TRBV5-1 and TRBJ2-3; 9 bases align to TRBD2. This CDR3 has 15 residues. Germline values: CDR1 SGHRS, CDR2 YFSETQ. Trimming at V came to 0 bases and at J to 5 bases, leaving 4 bases not matched to a gene. The CDR3 DNA reads as TGCGCCAGCAGCTTGGCGCGGGGGGGCATAGATACGCAGTATTTT. Translating gives CASSLARGGIDTQYF. Full variable domain (missing parts from reference TRBV5-1 and TRBJ2-3): KAGVTQTPRYLIKTRGQQVTLSCSPISGHRSVSWYQQTPGQGLQFLFEYFSETQRNKGNFPGRFSGRQFSNSRSEMNVSTLELGDSALYLCASSLARGGIDTQYFGPGTRLTVL.

V usage is TRBV30 and J usage is TRBJ2-5; a possible D gene is TRBD2 (6 bases). V lost 2 bases to trimming and J lost 5 bases, with 15 bases between them. Germline values: CDR1 GTSNPN, CDR2 SVGIG (reference sequence). CDR3 length: 14 amino acids. CDR3 sequence: CAWSSQRLVETQYF. The CDR3, as DNA: TGTGCCTGGAGTTCCCAAAGACTAGTCGAGACCCAGTACTTC.